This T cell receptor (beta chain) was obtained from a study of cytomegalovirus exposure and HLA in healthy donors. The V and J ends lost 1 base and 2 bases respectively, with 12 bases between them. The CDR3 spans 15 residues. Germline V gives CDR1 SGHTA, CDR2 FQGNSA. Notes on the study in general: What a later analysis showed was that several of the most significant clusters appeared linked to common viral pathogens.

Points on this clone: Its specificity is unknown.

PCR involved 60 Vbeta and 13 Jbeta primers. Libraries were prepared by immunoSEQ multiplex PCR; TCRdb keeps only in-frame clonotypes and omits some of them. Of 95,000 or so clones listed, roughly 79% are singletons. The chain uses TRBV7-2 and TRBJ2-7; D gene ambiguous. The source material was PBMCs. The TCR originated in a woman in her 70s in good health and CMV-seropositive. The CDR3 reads CASSLVLASTYEQYF. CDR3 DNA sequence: TGTGCCAGCAGCTTAGTATTGGCTAGTACCTACGAGCAGTACTTC.